The 21 T cell receptor beta chains below all came from one sample that was sequenced in a study of cytomegalovirus exposure and HLA in healthy donors. PCR used 60 Vbeta primers and 13 Jbeta primers. TCRdb's table, derived via immunoSEQ multiplex PCR, lists solely in-frame clones and lacks some. The table includes about 73,000 clones, roughly four fifths detected once. The sequenced sample consisted of PBMCs. These receptors were collected from a man in his 70s in good health and CMV-seronegative.

This chain links TRBV7-2 with TRBJ2-7, with 8 bases fitting TRBD2. With 4 bases clipped from V and 7 bases from J, the junction kept 12 bases outside the gene matches. The CDR3 spans 15 residues. Looked up from germline, CDR1 is SGHTA and CDR2 is FQGNSA. DNA for the CDR3: TGTGCCAGCAGCTCATCAGCCGGGGGGGCTGTTGAGCAGTACTTC. Amino acid sequence: CASSSSAGGAVEQYF.

This chain joins TRBV18 and TRBJ2-7; 11 bases are a match to TRBD2. J gave up 0 bases and V 5 bases, and 6 bases lay outside the gene matches. From germline, CDR1 is KGHSH and CDR2 LQKENI. The CDR3 consists of 16 residues. The CDR3 sequence: CASSERLAGNSYEQYF. CDR3 nucleotides: TGTGCCAGCTCAGAGCGACTAGCGGGGAACTCCTACGAGCAGTACTTC.

This clone occurred once. This chain links TRBV29-1 with TRBJ2-1; TRBD2 aligns across 7 bases. The CDR3 is 13 amino acids. V dropped 1 base and J dropped 6; count of bases not matched to a gene: 3. Germline V gives CDR1 SQVTM, CDR2 ANQGSEA. The CDR3 DNA follows: TGCAGCGTTGAAGGGACTAGTCTCAATGAGCAGTTCTTC. Translating it yields CSVEGTSLNEQFF.

This chain links TRBV18 with TRBJ1-4; 10 bases map to TRBD1. The CDR3 spans 14 residues. The junction had 6 bases not matched to a gene; V was cut back by 6 bases and J by 8 bases. Germline V gene data show CDR1 as KGHSH and CDR2 as LQKENI. CDR3: CASSGDRGEEKLFF. The CDR3 DNA reads TGTGCCAGCTCGGGGGACAGGGGTGAAGAAAAACTGTTTTTT.

This chain joins TRBV11-3 and TRBJ2-2; a possible D gene is TRBD1 (5 bases). This CDR3 contains 13 residues. The germline V gene encodes CDR1 SGHNT and CDR2 YENEEA. The V end was cut by 3 bases, the J end by 6 bases, with 8 bases between. The DNA of the CDR3 is TGTGCCAGCAGCTTTGAAGGGGCCGGGGAGCTGTTTTTT. As protein: CASSFEGAGELFF. The full variable domain, in which reference TRBV11-3 and TRBJ2-2 provide the parts outside the CDR3, is EAGVVQSPRYKIIEKKQPVAFWCNPISGHNTLYWYLQNLGQGPELLIRYENEEAVDDSQLPKDRFSAERLKGVDSTLKIQPAELGDSAVYLCASSFEGAGELFFGEGSRLTVL.

The chain joins TRBV7-9 to TRBJ1-2; 11 bases line up with TRBD1. J was trimmed by 6 bases and V by 3 bases; bases with no gene match: 6. The CDR3 is made up of 15 amino acids. Per germline, CDR1 SEHNR and CDR2 FQNEAQ (reference sequence). The CDR3 DNA sequence: TGTGCCAGCAGCTTTCGGACAGGGGGCTCGGATGGCTACACCTTC. Its translation: CASSFRTGGSDGYTF.

There are a few counts of this clone. The chain carries TRBV2 and TRBJ1-4; TRBD1 matches 7 bases. This CDR3 region has 14 residues. Germline CDR1 and CDR2: SNHLY and FYNNEI. J was trimmed by 4 bases and V by 6 bases; bases with no gene match: 5. CDR3 nucleotides: TGTGCCAGCAGGTTGGGACAGAATAATGAAAAACTGTTTTTT. Residues: CASRLGQNNEKLFF. Supplemented by reference TRBV2 and TRBJ1-4, the full variable domain reads EPEVTQTPSHQVTQMGQEVILRCVPISNHLYFYWYRQILGQKVEFLVSFYNNEISEKSEIFDDQFSVERPDGSNFTLKIRSTKLEDSAMYFCASRLGQNNEKLFFGSGTQLSVL.

This CDR3 is CASSPRQQGYTF. The DNA of the CDR3 is TGTGCCAGCAGCCCCAGACAGCAAGGCTACACCTTC. This rearrangement joins TRBV7-2 to TRBJ1-2; D is perhaps TRBD1 (5 bases). Per germline, CDR1 SGHTA and CDR2 FQGNSA. Trimming cost V 5 bases and J 8 bases, with 12 bases left between them. There are 12 residues in the CDR3.

With respect to this clone: A read error may account for a junction end that differs from germline. This chain's CDR3 is CASSMGLAGGKETQYF. For the CDR3, the DNA is TGTGCTAGCAGCATGGGACTAGCGGGGGGGAAAGAGACCCAGTACTTC. V is TRBV7-7 and J is TRBJ2-5; 16 bases are a match to TRBD2. The CDR3 is 16 residues long. From germline, CDR1 is SSHAT and CDR2 FNYEAQ (reference sequence).

The chain combines TRBV7-2 with TRBJ2-2, with 10 bases aligning to TRBD1. V trimming: 5 bases; J trimming: 3 bases; junction bases outside the gene matches: 6. Germline assignment: CDR1 SGHTA and CDR2 FQGNSA. CDR3 length: 16 residues. The CDR3 region has the DNA TGTGCCAGCAGCCCCGGGACAGGGGCATACACCGGGGAGCTGTTTTTT. It codes for CASSPGTGAYTGELFF.

As for this clone: At one end the junction does not follow the germline gene, possibly because of a read error. The V gene is TRBV7-9, the J gene TRBJ2-5; possible D gene TRBD1, 6 bases. Germline V gene sequence: CDR1 SEHNR, CDR2 FQNEAQ (reference sequence). This CDR3 is built from 16 residues. The CDR3 DNA reads as TGTTCCAGCAGCTTAGACAGGACAGCAACCCAAGAGACCCAGTACTTC. It is translated as CSSSLDRTATQETQYF.

This chain uses TRBV20-1 with TRBJ1-2; D uncertain. The V gene lost 6 bases and the J gene lost 8 bases, with 13 bases spanning the gap. Germline V gene data show CDR1 as DFQATT and CDR2 as SNEGSKA (reference sequence). The CDR3 length is 11 residues. In nucleotides, the CDR3 is TGCAGTGCCTACCTGGGAGGGGGCTACACCTTC. Its translation is CSAYLGGGYTF.

The sample holds a few counts of this clone. The V and J genes are TRBV2 and TRBJ1-1; D is possibly TRBD1 (5 bases). Germline CDR1 SNHLY, CDR2 FYNNEI. V was cut by 8 bases and J by 6 bases, with 7 bases left in between. This CDR3 region has 10 residues. Here the CDR3 reads CASEGAEAFF. Here the CDR3 DNA reads TGTGCCAGCGAAGGGGCTGAAGCTTTCTTT. Together with reference TRBV2 and TRBJ1-1, the CDR3 gives the full variable domain: EPEVTQTPSHQVTQMGQEVILRCVPISNHLYFYWYRQILGQKVEFLVSFYNNEISEKSEIFDDQFSVERPDGSNFTLKIRSTKLEDSAMYFCASEGAEAFFGQGTRLTVV.

The chain couples TRBV5-1 to TRBJ2-5; TRBD2 agrees at 11 bases. J gave up 5 bases and V 5 bases, and 5 bases lay outside the gene matches. The germline V gene encodes CDR1 SGHRS and CDR2 YFSETQ. This CDR3 is 14 amino acids long. In nucleotides, the CDR3 is TGCGCCAGCAGGGATATAGCGGGGGGGGAGACCCAGTACTTC. Encoded protein: CASRDIAGGETQYF. Supplemented by reference TRBV5-1 and TRBJ2-5, the full variable domain reads KAGVTQTPRYLIKTRGQQVTLSCSPISGHRSVSWYQQTPGQGLQFLFEYFSETQRNKGNFPGRFSGRQFSNSRSEMNVSTLELGDSALYLCASRDIAGGETQYFGPGTRLLVL.

The chain is built from TRBV10-3 and TRBJ1-6; D possibly corresponds to TRBD1 (5 bases). Trimming took 8 bases from V and 9 from J, leaving 14 bases between them. CDR1 is ENHRY, CDR2 SYGVKD, per germline. The CDR3 covers 13 residues. CDR3 nucleotides: TGTGCCATCGGGGCCACAAGCCTTTCACCCCTCCACTTT. The encoded protein is CAIGATSLSPLHF.

Worth noting for this clone: The same CDR3 is also encoded by other DNA sequences in this sample. J is TRBJ2-1 and V is TRBV5-1, with TRBD2 as a possible D gene (5 bases). V lost 1 base, J lost 8 bases, and 10 bases lay in between. The CDR3 runs to 13 residues. The germline CDR1 and CDR2 sequences are SGHRS and YFSETQ. In DNA, the CDR3 is TGCGCCAGCAGCTTGCCCGGGGTCGATGAGCAGTTCTTC. As protein: CASSLPGVDEQFF.

This clone was observed a few times. This rearrangement joins TRBV16 to TRBJ2-3, with 7 positions matching TRBD2. In germline, CDR1 is KGHSY, CDR2 FQNENV. Trimming at V came to 0 bases and at J to 5 bases, leaving 5 bases not matched to a gene. The CDR3 extends over 15 amino acids. The CDR3 loop is CASSQSTGGGDTQYF. The DNA for the CDR3 is TGTGCCAGCAGCCAATCGACGGGAGGAGGAGATACGCAGTATTTT.

In its sample, this clone was seen a few times. The V and J genes are TRBV5-6 and TRBJ2-1; the match to TRBD2 covers 7 bases. Unmatched junction bases numbered 9, after V lost 8 bases and J lost 7 bases. Germline-derived CDR1 and CDR2 are SGHDT and YYEEEE. This CDR3 is built from 13 residues. The CDR3 here is CASGIAGQNEQFF. The DNA of the CDR3 is TGTGCCAGTGGTATAGCGGGCCAGAATGAGCAGTTCTTC.

The chain combines TRBV7-2 with TRBJ2-5, with D perhaps matching TRBD2 (6 bases). Germline assignment: CDR1 SGHTA and CDR2 FQGNSA. There are 14 residues in the CDR3. The V gene lost 0 bases and the J gene lost 4 bases, with 9 bases spanning the gap. The CDR3 sequence is CASSLAWEAETQYF. CDR3 in DNA: TGTGCCAGCAGCTTAGCTTGGGAGGCAGAGACCCAGTACTTC.

The chain carries TRBV2 and TRBJ2-5; D is unresolved. This CDR3 has 11 amino acids. Germline values: CDR1 SNHLY, CDR2 FYNNEI. The V and J ends lost 6 bases and 2 bases respectively, with 4 bases between them. CDR3: CASSLQETQYF. CDR3 sequence (DNA): TGTGCCAGCAGCCTACAAGAGACCCAGTACTTC.

The chain links TRBV7-2 to TRBJ1-3, with 8 bases matching TRBD1. V lost 5 bases and J lost 0; bases outside the gene matches: 12. CDR3 length: 18 residues. Germline CDR1 and CDR2: SGHTA and FQGNSA. In DNA, the CDR3 is TGTGCCAGCAGCACATATTCGACAGGGGCTTACTCTGGAAACACCATATATTTT. Translated: CASSTYSTGAYSGNTIYF.